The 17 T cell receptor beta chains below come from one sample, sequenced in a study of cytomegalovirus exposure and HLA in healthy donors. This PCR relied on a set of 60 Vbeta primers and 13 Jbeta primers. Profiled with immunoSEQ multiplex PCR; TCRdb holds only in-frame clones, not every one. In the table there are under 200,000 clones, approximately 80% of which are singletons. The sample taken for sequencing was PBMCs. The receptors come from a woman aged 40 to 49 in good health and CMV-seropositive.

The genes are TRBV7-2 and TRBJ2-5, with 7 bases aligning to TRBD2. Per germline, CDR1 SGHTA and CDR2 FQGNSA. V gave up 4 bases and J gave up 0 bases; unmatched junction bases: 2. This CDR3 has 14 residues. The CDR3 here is CASSSLAYQETQYF. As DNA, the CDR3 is TGTGCCAGCAGCTCACTAGCGTACCAAGAGACCCAGTACTTC.

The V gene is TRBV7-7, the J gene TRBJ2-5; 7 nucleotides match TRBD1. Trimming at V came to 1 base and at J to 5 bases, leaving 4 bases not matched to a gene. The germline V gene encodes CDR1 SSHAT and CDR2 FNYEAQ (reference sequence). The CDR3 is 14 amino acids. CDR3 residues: CASSLGQGEETQYF. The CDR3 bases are TGTGCCAGCAGCTTAGGACAGGGCGAGGAGACCCAGTACTTC.

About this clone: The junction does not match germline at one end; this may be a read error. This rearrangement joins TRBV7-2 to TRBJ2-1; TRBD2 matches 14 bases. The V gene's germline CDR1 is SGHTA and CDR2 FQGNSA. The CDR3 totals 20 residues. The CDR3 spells CASSLAGRTSGGISYNEQFF. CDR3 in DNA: TGTGCCAGCAGCCTAGCGGGCCGGACTAGCGGGGGGATCTCCTACAATGAGCAGTTCTTC.

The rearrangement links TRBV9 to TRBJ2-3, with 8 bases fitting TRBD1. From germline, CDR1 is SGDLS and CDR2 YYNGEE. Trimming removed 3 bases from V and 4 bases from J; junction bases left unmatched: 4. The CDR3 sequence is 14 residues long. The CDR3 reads CASSGRQGSDTQYF. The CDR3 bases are TGTGCCAGCAGCGGGAGACAGGGGTCAGATACGCAGTATTTT. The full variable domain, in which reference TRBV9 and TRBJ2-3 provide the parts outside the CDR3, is DSGVTQTPKHLITATGQRVTLRCSPRSGDLSVYWYQQSLDQGLQFLIQYYNGEERAKGNILERFSAQQFPDLHSELNLSSLELGDSALYFCASSGRQGSDTQYFGPGTRLTVL.

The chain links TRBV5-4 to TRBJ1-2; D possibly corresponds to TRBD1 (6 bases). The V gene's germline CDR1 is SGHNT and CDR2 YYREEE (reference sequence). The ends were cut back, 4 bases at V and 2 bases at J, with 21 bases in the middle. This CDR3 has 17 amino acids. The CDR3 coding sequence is TGTGCCAGCAGCATATACAGGGTAGTAAGGGGGAACTATGGCTACACCTTC. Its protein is CASSIYRVVRGNYGYTF. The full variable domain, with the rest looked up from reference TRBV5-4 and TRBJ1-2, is ETGVTQSPTHLIKTRGQQVTLRCSSQSGHNTVSWYQQALGQGPQFIFQYYREEENGRGNFPPRFSGLQFPNYSSELNVNALELDDSALYLCASSIYRVVRGNYGYTFGSGTRLTVV.

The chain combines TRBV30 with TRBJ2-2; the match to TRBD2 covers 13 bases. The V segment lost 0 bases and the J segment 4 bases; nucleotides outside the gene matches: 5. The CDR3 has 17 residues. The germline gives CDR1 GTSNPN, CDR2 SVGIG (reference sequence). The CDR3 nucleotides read TGTGCCTGGAGTGTAAGGACTAGCGGGGGCCGCACCGGGGAGCTGTTTTTT. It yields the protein CAWSVRTSGGRTGELFF.

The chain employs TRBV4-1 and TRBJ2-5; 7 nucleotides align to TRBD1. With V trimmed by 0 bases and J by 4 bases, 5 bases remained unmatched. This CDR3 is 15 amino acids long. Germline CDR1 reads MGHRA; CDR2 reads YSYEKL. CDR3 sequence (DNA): TGCGCCAGCAGCCAAGAAGGGGCAGGGGGAGAGACCCAGTACTTC. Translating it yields CASSQEGAGGETQYF.

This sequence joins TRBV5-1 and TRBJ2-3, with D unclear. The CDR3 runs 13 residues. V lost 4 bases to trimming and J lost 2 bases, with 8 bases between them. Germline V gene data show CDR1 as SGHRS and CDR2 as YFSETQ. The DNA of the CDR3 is TGCGCCAGCAGCCCCCAAAACACAGATACGCAGTATTTT. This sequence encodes CASSPQNTDTQYF.

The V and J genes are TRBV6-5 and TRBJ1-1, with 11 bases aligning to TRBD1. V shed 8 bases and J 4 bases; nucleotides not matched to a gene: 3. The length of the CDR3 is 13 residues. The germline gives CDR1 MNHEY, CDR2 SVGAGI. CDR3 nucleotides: TGTGCCAGCTGGACAGGGGGCTTCACTGAAGCTTTCTTT. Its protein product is CASWTGGFTEAFF.

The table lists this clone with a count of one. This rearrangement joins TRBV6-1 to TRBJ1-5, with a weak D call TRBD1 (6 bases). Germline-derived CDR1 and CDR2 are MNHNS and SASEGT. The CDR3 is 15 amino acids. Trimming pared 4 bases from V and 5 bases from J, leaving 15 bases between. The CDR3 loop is CASSVGGAGDQPQHF. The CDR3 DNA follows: TGTGCCAGCAGTGTCGGGGGGGCAGGGGATCAGCCCCAGCATTTT.

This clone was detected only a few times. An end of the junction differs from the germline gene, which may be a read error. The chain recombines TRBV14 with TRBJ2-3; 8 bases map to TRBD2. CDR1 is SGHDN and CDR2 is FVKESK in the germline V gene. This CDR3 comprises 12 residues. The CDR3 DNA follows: TGTGCCAGCAGCCAAGAACCGGGACTAGTCAATTTT. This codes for CASSQEPGLVNF.

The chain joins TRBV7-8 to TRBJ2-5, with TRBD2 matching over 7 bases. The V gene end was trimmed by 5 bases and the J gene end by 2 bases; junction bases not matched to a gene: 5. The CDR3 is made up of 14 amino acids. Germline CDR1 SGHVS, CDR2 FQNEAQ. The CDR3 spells CASSLGLEQETQYF. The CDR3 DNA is TGTGCCAGCAGCCTAGGACTAGAACAAGAGACCCAGTACTTC.

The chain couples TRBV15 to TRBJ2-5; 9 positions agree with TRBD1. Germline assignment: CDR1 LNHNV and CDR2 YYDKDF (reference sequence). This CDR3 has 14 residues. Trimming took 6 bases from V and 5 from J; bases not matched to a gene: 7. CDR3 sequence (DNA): TGTGCCACCAGGAACAGGGGGCAGTGGGAGACCCAGTACTTC. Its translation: CATRNRGQWETQYF.

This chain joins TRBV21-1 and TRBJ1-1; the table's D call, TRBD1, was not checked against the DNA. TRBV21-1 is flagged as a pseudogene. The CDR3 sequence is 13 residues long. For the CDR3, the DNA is TGTGCCAGCAGCAAAGCAGACAAGTTTGAAGCTTTCTTT. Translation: CASSKADKFEAFF.

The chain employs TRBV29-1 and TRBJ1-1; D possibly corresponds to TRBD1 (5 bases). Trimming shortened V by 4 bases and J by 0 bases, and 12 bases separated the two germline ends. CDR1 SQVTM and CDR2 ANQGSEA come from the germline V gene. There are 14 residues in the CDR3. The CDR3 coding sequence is TGCAGCGTTGCGTCCCCAGGGCTGAACACTGAAGCTTTCTTT. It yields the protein CSVASPGLNTEAFF.

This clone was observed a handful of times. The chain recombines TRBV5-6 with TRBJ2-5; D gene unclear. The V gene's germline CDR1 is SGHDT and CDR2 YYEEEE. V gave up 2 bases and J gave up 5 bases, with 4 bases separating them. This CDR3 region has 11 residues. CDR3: CASSFEETQYF. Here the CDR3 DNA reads TGTGCCAGCAGCTTCGAGGAGACCCAGTACTTC. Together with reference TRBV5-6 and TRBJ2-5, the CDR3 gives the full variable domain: DAGVTQSPTHLIKTRGQQVTLRCSPKSGHDTVSWYQQALGQGPQFIFQYYEEEERQRGNFPDRFSGHQFPNYSSELNVNALLLGDSALYLCASSFEETQYFGPGTRLLVL.

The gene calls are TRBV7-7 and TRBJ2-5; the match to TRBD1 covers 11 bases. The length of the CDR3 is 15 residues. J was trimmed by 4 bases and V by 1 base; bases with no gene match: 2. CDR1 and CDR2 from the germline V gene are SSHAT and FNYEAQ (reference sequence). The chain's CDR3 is CASSLGGTGGETQYF. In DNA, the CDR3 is TGTGCCAGCAGCTTAGGGGGGACAGGGGGAGAGACCCAGTACTTC.